This TCR beta chain is drawn from a study of CD8 T cells in ankylosing spondylitis (TCRdb year 2017). Some background on the complete study: The study set out to find disease-linked TCR variants by profiling T cell receptor beta repertoires in ankylosing spondylitis patients and healthy donors. Samples of peripheral blood were taken, and for ankylosing spondylitis patients, synovial fluid was collected as well. The full study cohort comprised about 25 ankylosing spondylitis patients and 110 or so healthy donors. Paper-wide results and their limitations: A TCR beta motif of fewer than 10 highly homologous amino acid variants appeared characteristic of blood from ankylosing spondylitis patients. Some motif variants had previously been reported in the synovial fluid and blood of reactive arthritis patients, which suggests shared mechanisms of disease initiation. A CD8+ phenotype was shown by the disease-linked clones, which were found at relatively low frequencies in peripheral blood. The disease-linked clones were reported as significantly enriched in matched synovial fluid samples from ankylosing spondylitis patients.

V has 3 bases trimmed and J has 5 bases trimmed; junction bases matching no gene number 6. Based on the germline V gene (reference sequence), the CDR1 and CDR2 sequences are DFQATT and SNEGSKA. The CDR3 numbers 13 residues from cysteine through phenylalanine. Of the read, only the CDR3 DNA is kept; its 39 bases are in frame from base 1. With respect to this clonotype: Its antigen is unknown. Base qualities are not provided; no much larger clone lies one nucleotide away.

These reads were obtained on an Illumina HiSeq 2500. Quantitative 5'-RACE with molecular barcodes was used to prepare TCR beta libraries. The paper's processing steps were these. A new computational method based on a probabilistic model of VDJ rearrangement was used to identify disease-linked TCR variants. The public sequencing data were trimmed at Q25 with fastp and processed into clonotypes with MiXCR by TCRdb, which kept only in-frame beta chains. A single entry per CDR3 protein holds the most common genes and DNA from its merged rows. The V and J calls were determined by TCRdb, not by the authors. The sample table holds 200,000 to 250,000 distinct CDR3 sequences, of which roughly a third were seen once. The ten most abundant clones make up around 4% of the sample.

Sequencing was done on a sample of blood, either unsorted or a sorted T cell fraction (not recorded which). The clonotype originates from a male donor with ankylosing spondylitis or in good health (not recorded which). The chain couples TRBV20-1 to TRBJ1-1; 7 nucleotides in the junction match TRBD1. The DNA sequence follows: TGCAGTGCTAGTCACCAGGGGGTTACTGAAGCTTTCTTT. Its protein reads: CSASHQGVTEAFF.